These 30 T cell receptor beta chains were sequenced from one sample in a study of neurological immune-mediated disorders. A single record per CDR3 protein comes from TCRdb applying MiXCR to the 5' RACE reads. Of over 45,000 distinct CDR3 sequences in the sample, about 25% were seen once. The sequenced material came from PBMCs. These receptors were taken from a woman in her seventies in good health.

Many counts were recorded for this clonotype. The V gene is TRBV20-1, the J gene TRBJ2-1; the D gene is possibly TRBD2 (6 bases). Trimming took 1 base from V and 3 from J, leaving 13 bases between them. The CDR3 contains 15 residues. Germline values: CDR1 DFQATT, CDR2 SNEGSKA (reference sequence). DNA for the CDR3: TGCAGTGCTAGAGTTCGGGAGAGTCGCTACAATGAGCAGTTCTTC. Translating gives CSARVRESRYNEQFF.

This clonotype was seen ten or more times. This sequence joins TRBV15 and TRBJ2-3; TRBD1 matches 9 bases. Germline V gene lookup returns CDR1 LNHNV and CDR2 YYDKDF (reference sequence). This CDR3 is 16 amino acids long. The V and J ends lost 2 bases and 1 base, in that order; junction bases with no gene match: 4. Here the CDR3 DNA reads TGTGCCACCAGCAGAAACCGGGACAGGGGCACAGATACGCAGTATTTT. Translation gives CATSRNRDRGTDTQYF.

This clonotype was counted at least ten times. The V gene is TRBV12-3 or TRBV12-4, the J gene TRBJ1-5; D possibly corresponds to TRBD1 (5 bases). The CDR3 has 13 amino acids. V gave up 8 bases and J gave up 7 bases, with 15 bases separating them. Written as DNA, the CDR3 is TGTGCCAGCCGAGAGGGGTCGAGCCAGCCCCAGCATTTT. Translation gives CASREGSSQPQHF.

This clonotype occurred a few times. At one of its ends the junction is not consistent with the germline gene, which may arise from a read error. The DNA for the CDR3 is TGCAGTGCTAGTCCGAATACCGGGGAGCTGTTTTTT. Protein: CSASPNTGELFF. The chain joins TRBV20-1 to TRBJ2-2, with unresolved D. The CDR3 is 12 amino acids. The germline CDR1 and CDR2 sequences are DFQATT and SNEGSKA (reference sequence).

This clonotype was counted at least ten times. This sequence joins TRBV6-6 and TRBJ2-5; TRBD1 is a possible D gene (7 bases). V lost 8 bases, J lost 4 bases, and 14 bases lay in between. CDR1 is MNHNY and CDR2 is SVGAGI in the germline V gene (reference sequence). The CDR3 spans 13 residues. The CDR3 loop reads CASRQGGGETQYF. CDR3 DNA: TGTGCCAGCCGGCAGGGGGGAGGAGAGACCCAGTACTTC.

In its sample, this clonotype was seen many times. V gene TRBV5-6 combines with J gene TRBJ2-1, with TRBD2 identical over 10 bases. Germline assignment: CDR1 SGHDT and CDR2 YYEEEE. The junction had 5 bases not matched to a gene; V was cut back by 4 bases and J by 1 base. CDR3 length: 16 residues. CDR3 protein: CASSLRTSGSYNEQFF. CDR3 nucleotide sequence: TGTGCCAGCAGCCTCCGGACTAGCGGTTCCTACAATGAGCAGTTCTTC.

Concerning this clonotype: Its ends do not fully match the called genes, so a read error is possible. This chain links TRBV11-2 with TRBJ2-2; possibly TRBD1 for D (5 bases). The CDR3 length is 13 residues. Germline loops: CDR1 SGHAT, CDR2 FQNNGV. The chain's CDR3 is CVSSLGADGELFF. The CDR3 DNA follows: TGTGTCAGCAGCTTAGGGGCGGACGGGGAGCTGTTTTTT.

This clonotype was counted many times. One junction end does not reproduce the germline sequence, and a read error may be involved. This rearrangement joins TRBV7-2 to TRBJ2-1; D unclear. Germline V gives CDR1 SGHTA, CDR2 FQGNSA. CDR3 length: 13 residues. The CDR3 region has the DNA TGTGCTAGCAGCTACGCCCTCGGCAATGAGCAGTTCTTC. Translated, it gives CASSYALGNEQFF.

The chain carries TRBV29-1 and TRBJ1-1; 7 nucleotides match TRBD1. The CDR3 has 12 residues. The V segment lost 5 bases and the J segment 5 bases; nucleotides outside the gene matches: 5. Germline V gene lookup returns CDR1 SQVTM and CDR2 ANQGSEA. The CDR3 reads CSVRQGKTEAFF. Written as DNA, the CDR3 is TGCAGCGTTAGACAGGGAAAAACTGAAGCTTTCTTT.

On this clonotype itself: The junction does not match germline at one end; this may be a read error. The J gene is TRBJ1-2, the V gene TRBV5-4; 7 nucleotides align to TRBD1. This CDR3 comprises 16 residues. Germline CDR1 SGHNT, CDR2 YYREEE (reference sequence). The CDR3 loop is CANSLGLRQGQDGYTF. DNA for the CDR3: TGTGCCAACAGCTTGGGTCTGCGACAGGGACAAGATGGCTACACCTTC.

This clonotype was seen many times. The rearrangement joins TRBV10-3 to TRBJ2-3, with TRBD1 as a possible D gene (5 bases). The germline V gene encodes CDR1 ENHRY and CDR2 SYGVKD. V was trimmed by 9 bases and J by 0 bases, leaving 19 bases between them. This CDR3 spans 16 amino acids. CDR3 in amino acids: CAIQTSGRGSTDTQYF. The CDR3 nucleotides read TGTGCCATACAAACCTCTGGAAGGGGCAGCACAGATACGCAGTATTTT.

This chain joins TRBV2 and TRBJ2-1; D perhaps matches TRBD2 (7 bases). CDR3 length: 16 amino acids. Germline lookup yields CDR1 SNHLY and CDR2 FYNNEI. V was clipped by 3 bases and J by 7 bases, with 19 bases between them. Here the CDR3 reads CASSEKVAGALNEQFF. CDR3 bases: TGTGCCAGCAGTGAGAAGGTTGCGGGGGCGCTAAATGAGCAGTTCTTC.

Many counts were recorded for this clonotype. This chain uses TRBV29-1 with TRBJ2-3; D is possibly TRBD1 or TRBD2 (5 bases each). Germline loops: CDR1 SQVTM, CDR2 ANQGSEA. The CDR3 loop spans 14 amino acids. The CDR3 coding sequence is TGCACCACGAAGGACACCCTCGGGGCAGATACGCAGTATTTT. This translates into CTTKDTLGADTQYF.

The CDR3 nucleotides read TGTGCCAGCAGTTTCGTCGGGAGGGCGGGCACCGGGGAGCTGTTTTTT. Encoded protein: CASSFVGRAGTGELFF. This chain joins TRBV27 and TRBJ2-2; 8 nucleotides align to TRBD2. V shed 3 bases and J 4 bases; nucleotides not matched to a gene: 7. CDR3 length: 16 residues. Per germline, CDR1 MNHEY and CDR2 SMNVEV (reference sequence).

In its sample, this clonotype was seen many times. This chain uses TRBV6-2 or TRBV6-3 with TRBJ1-5; D unclear. The CDR3 sequence is 15 residues long. V was shortened by 2 bases and J by 6 bases, with 14 bases between the two germline ends. CDR1 is MNHEY, CDR2 SVGEGT, per germline. The CDR3 region is CASSYRGGGSQPQHF. The CDR3 DNA sequence: TGTGCCAGCAGTTACCGGGGAGGAGGGAGTCAGCCCCAGCATTTT.

This clonotype was counted many times. This rearrangement joins TRBV29-1 to TRBJ2-7; D might be TRBD1 (6 bases). This CDR3 is built from 12 residues. CDR1 and CDR2 from the germline V gene are SQVTM and ANQGSEA. V lost 4 bases and J 4 bases, leaving 11 bases between the germline ends. CDR3 residues: CSVVKQGYEQYF. The CDR3 bases are TGCAGCGTTGTAAAGCAGGGGTACGAGCAGTACTTC.

This clonotype was seen repeatedly, ten times or more. The chain employs TRBV12-3 or TRBV12-4 and TRBJ2-3, with 7 bases that match TRBD2. The CDR3 consists of 15 residues. V lost 5 bases to trimming and J lost 4 bases; unmatched junction nucleotides: 9. CDR3 sequence reads: CASSPPGGRADTQYF. The CDR3 DNA reads as TGTGCCAGCAGTCCGCCGGGCGGGAGAGCAGATACGCAGTATTTT.

This clonotype showed up many times. The chain is built from TRBV4-1 and TRBJ1-2, with D hard to call. The germline V gene has CDR1 MGHRA and CDR2 YSYEKL. V was pared by 1 base and J by 4 bases, with 10 bases between. The CDR3 totals 14 residues. For the CDR3, the DNA is TGCGCCAGCAGCCAAGGCTCAGACTTCTATGGCTACACCTTC. This translates into CASSQGSDFYGYTF.

This clonotype was observed at least ten times. This chain links TRBV5-6 with TRBJ2-1; D is unclear. V was shortened by 4 bases and J by 2 bases, with 4 bases between the two germline ends. This CDR3 has 12 residues. Per the germline V gene, CDR1 is SGHDT and CDR2 is YYEEEE. The CDR3 spells CASSLPYNEQFF. CDR3 DNA: TGTGCCAGCAGCCTCCCCTACAATGAGCAGTTCTTC. Filled out from reference TRBV5-6 and TRBJ2-1, the complete variable domain reads DAGVTQSPTHLIKTRGQQVTLRCSPKSGHDTVSWYQQALGQGPQFIFQYYEEEERQRGNFPDRFSGHQFPNYSSELNVNALLLGDSALYLCASSLPYNEQFFGPGTRLTVL.

The chain joins TRBV5-1 to TRBJ2-1, with 9 bases aligning to TRBD2. With 6 bases clipped from V and 0 bases from J, the junction kept 7 bases outside the gene matches. This CDR3 is built from 16 residues. Germline CDR1 is SGHRS and CDR2 is YFSETQ. The CDR3 sequence: CASTPLAGNSYNEQFF. The DNA of the CDR3 is TGCGCCAGCACGCCCCTAGCGGGAAACTCCTACAATGAGCAGTTCTTC.

This clonotype was seen ten or more times. The gene calls are TRBV12-3 or TRBV12-4 and TRBJ1-5, with D hard to call. The V end was cut by 3 bases, the J end by 3 bases, with 9 bases between. There are 14 residues in the CDR3. For the CDR3, the DNA is TGTGCCAGCAGTTTCCGCAGGAACAATCAGCCCCAGCATTTT. Its protein is CASSFRRNNQPQHF.

The J gene is TRBJ2-2, the V gene TRBV28; D unclear. Trimming took 5 bases from V and 9 from J, leaving 13 bases between them. The CDR3 totals 13 residues. The germline V gene has CDR1 MDHEN and CDR2 SYDVKM. The CDR3 DNA reads as TGTGCCAGCAGTATCAGGAGAACACGGGAGCTGTTTTTT. It codes for CASSIRRTRELFF.

This clonotype appeared many times. This chain connects TRBV29-1 to TRBJ1-5; possibly TRBD1 for D (5 bases). CDR1 and CDR2 (germline): SQVTM, ANQGSEA. Trimming removed 4 bases at V and 1 base at J, with 8 bases between. CDR3 length: 13 amino acids. CDR3 amino acids: CSVGWDSNQPQHF. Here the CDR3 DNA reads TGCAGCGTTGGGTGGGACAGCAATCAGCCCCAGCATTTT.

The rearrangement joins TRBV5-1 to TRBJ2-7; TRBD2 matches 8 bases. Trimming took 4 bases from V and 7 from J; bases not matched to a gene: 10. The germline gives CDR1 SGHRS, CDR2 YFSETQ. The CDR3 length is 14 residues. CDR3: CASSLWTGGGEQYF. The CDR3 DNA reads TGCGCCAGCAGCCTGTGGACCGGCGGGGGGGAGCAGTACTTC.

V is TRBV7-8 and J is TRBJ1-6; 9 bases are shared with TRBD1. With 3 bases clipped from V and 4 bases from J, the junction kept 4 bases outside the gene matches. The germline gives CDR1 SGHVS, CDR2 FQNEAQ. The CDR3 sequence is 16 residues long. CDR3 sequence reads: CASSLGGTGYNSPLHF. The CDR3 nucleotides are TGTGCCAGCAGCTTGGGGGGGACAGGGTATAATTCACCCCTCCACTTT.

CDR3 bases: TGCGCCAGCAGCTTGGTGGGAAACAATGAGCAGTTCTTC. Translating gives CASSLVGNNEQFF. This chain connects TRBV5-1 to TRBJ2-1; no definite D call. This CDR3 is 13 amino acids long. CDR1 SGHRS and CDR2 YFSETQ come from the germline V gene. The germline V and J ends were trimmed by 0 bases and 5 bases, with 6 bases remaining between them.

This clonotype was recorded many times. The chain couples TRBV7-2 to TRBJ2-2, with D unresolved. There are 13 residues in the CDR3. CDR1 is SGHTA and CDR2 is FQGNSA in the germline V gene. The V and J ends lost 1 base and 4 bases respectively, with 4 bases between them. In DNA form, the CDR3 reads TGTGCCAGCAGCTTAGTAGCCACCGGGGAGCTGTTTTTT. As protein: CASSLVATGELFF.

This clonotype was found many times. In DNA form, the CDR3 reads TGTGCCAGCAGCATGCGGACAGGGGCTGGAAACACCATATATTTT. Residues: CASSMRTGAGNTIYF. The chain joins TRBV7-2 to TRBJ1-3; 9 positions match TRBD1. Losses at the gene ends were 5 bases for V and 2 bases for J; bases not matched to a gene: 4. The germline V gene has CDR1 SGHTA and CDR2 FQGNSA. CDR3 length: 15 amino acids.

The V call is TRBV4-2, the J call TRBJ2-1; 7 nucleotides agree with TRBD2. This CDR3 has 21 amino acids. V gave up 1 base and J gave up 0 bases; unmatched junction bases: 18. Germline lookup yields CDR1 LGHNA and CDR2 YNFKEQ. The CDR3 spells CASSQVVGGSPTSSSYNEQFF. The CDR3 region has the DNA TGTGCCAGCAGCCAAGTTGTCGGCGGGAGCCCCACCTCGAGCTCCTACAATGAGCAGTTCTTC.

This clonotype appeared many times. The V gene is TRBV7-9, the J gene TRBJ2-5, with D tentatively TRBD1 or TRBD2 (5 bases each). Germline CDR1 SEHNR, CDR2 FQNEAQ (reference sequence). This CDR3 has 12 amino acids. V shed 3 bases and J shed 6 bases, with 8 bases lying between them. CDR3 residues: CASSFQGQTQYF. In DNA, the CDR3 is TGTGCCAGCAGCTTTCAGGGACAGACCCAGTACTTC. The full variable domain, its missing parts supplied by reference TRBV7-9 and TRBJ2-5, is DTGVSQNPRHKITKRGQNVTFRCDPISEHNRLYWYRQTLGQGPEFLTYFQNEAQLEKSRLLSDRFSAERPKGSFSTLEIQRTEQGDSAMYLCASSFQGQTQYFGPGTRLLVL.